This T cell receptor beta chain derives from a study of chemoradiotherapy in HPV16-positive cancers. Study-level background: Candidate HPV-specific clones and shared TCR motifs came from a couple of HPV16-positive patients. Whole-study results and caveats: Non-HPV-specific T cells did not expand in tumors during treatment, whereas candidate HPV-specific clones and E7-related motifs did. Better recurrence-free survival went with HPV-responsive T-cell expansion in HPV16-positive patients.

CDR3 length: 14 amino acids. Trimming took 5 bases from V and 2 from J, leaving 12 bases between them. Germline V gene lookup returns CDR1 MDHEN and CDR2 SYDVKM. Only in-frame clones appear in the TCRdb table, and some are missing; sequencing was by immunoSEQ multiplex PCR. This table holds about 68,000 clones, roughly 90% found once. With respect to this clone: What it binds is not known.

The genes are TRBV28 and TRBJ2-5; the D is unclear. The sequences come from blood, collected from a patient who underwent chemoradiotherapy. The sequence was obtained from a human donor with HPV-associated anogenital cancer. The CDR3, as DNA: TGTGCCAGCAGTCCGATCGGTCATCAAGAGACCCAGTACTTC. Translating gives CASSPIGHQETQYF.